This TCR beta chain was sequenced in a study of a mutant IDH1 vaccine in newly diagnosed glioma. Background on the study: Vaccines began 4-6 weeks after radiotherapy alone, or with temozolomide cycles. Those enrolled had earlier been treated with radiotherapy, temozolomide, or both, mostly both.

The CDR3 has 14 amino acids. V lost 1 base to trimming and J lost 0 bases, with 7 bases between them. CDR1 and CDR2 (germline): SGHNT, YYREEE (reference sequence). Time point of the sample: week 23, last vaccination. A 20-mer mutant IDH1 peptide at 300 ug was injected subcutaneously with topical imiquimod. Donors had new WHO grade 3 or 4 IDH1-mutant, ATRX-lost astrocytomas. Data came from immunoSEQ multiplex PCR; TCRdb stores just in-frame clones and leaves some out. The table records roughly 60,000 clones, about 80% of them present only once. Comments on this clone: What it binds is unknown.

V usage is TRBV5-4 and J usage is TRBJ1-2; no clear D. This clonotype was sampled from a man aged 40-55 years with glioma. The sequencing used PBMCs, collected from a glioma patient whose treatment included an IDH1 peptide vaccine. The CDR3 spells CASSLLGANYGYTF. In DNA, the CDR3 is TGTGCCAGCAGCTTGTTGGGAGCTAACTATGGCTACACCTTC.